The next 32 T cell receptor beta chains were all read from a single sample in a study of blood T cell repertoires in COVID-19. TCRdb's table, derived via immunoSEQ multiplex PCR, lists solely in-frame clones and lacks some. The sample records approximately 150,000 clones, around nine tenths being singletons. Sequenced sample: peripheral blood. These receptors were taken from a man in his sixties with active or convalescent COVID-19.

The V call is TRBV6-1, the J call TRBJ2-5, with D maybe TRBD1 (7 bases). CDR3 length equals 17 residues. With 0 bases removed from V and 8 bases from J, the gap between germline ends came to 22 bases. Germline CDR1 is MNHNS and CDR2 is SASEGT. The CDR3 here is CASSEAGVAGGQGTQYF. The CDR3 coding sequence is TGTGCCAGCAGTGAAGCGGGCGTGGCAGGGGGGCAAGGTACCCAGTACTTC.

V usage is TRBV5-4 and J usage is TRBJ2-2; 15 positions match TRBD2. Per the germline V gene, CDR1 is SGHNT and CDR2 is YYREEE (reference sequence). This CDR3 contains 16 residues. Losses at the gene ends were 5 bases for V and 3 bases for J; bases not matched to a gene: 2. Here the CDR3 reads CASRGTSGGYTGELFF. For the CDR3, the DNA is TGTGCCAGCAGGGGGACTAGCGGGGGGTACACCGGGGAGCTGTTTTTT.

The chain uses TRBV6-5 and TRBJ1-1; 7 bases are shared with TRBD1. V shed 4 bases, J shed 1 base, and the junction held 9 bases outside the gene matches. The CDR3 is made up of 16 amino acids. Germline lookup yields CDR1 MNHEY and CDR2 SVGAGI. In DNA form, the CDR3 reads TGTGCCAGCAGTTCCCTTGAGGGGGCTGGGAACACTGAAGCTTTCTTT. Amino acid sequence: CASSSLEGAGNTEAFF.

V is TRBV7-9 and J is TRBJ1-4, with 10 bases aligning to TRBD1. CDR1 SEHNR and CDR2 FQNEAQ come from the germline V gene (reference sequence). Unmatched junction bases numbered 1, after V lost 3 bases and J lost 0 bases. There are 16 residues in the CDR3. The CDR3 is CASSLGQGPTNEKLFF. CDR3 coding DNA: TGTGCCAGCAGCTTGGGACAGGGGCCAACTAATGAAAAACTGTTTTTT.

This chain's CDR3 is CASSLIPGQGDTEAFF. The CDR3, as DNA: TGTGCCAGCAGTTTAATACCGGGACAGGGGGACACTGAAGCTTTCTTT. The genes are TRBV27 and TRBJ1-1, with 11 bases fitting TRBD1. The trim removed 2 bases at V and 3 bases at J, leaving 5 bases unmatched. The germline CDR1 and CDR2 sequences are MNHEY and SMNVEV (reference sequence). The CDR3 length is 16 residues.

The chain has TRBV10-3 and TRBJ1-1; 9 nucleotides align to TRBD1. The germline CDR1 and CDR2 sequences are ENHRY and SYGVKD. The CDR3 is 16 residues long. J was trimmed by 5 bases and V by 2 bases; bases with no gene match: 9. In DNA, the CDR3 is TGTGCCATCAGTGAGGGAAACAGGGGGCGAAGGACTGAAGCTTTCTTT. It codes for CAISEGNRGRRTEAFF.

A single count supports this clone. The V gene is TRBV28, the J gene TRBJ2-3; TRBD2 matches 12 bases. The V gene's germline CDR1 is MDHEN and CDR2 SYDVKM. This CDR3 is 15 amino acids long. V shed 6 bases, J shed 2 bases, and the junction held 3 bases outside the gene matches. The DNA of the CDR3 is TGTGCCAGCAGACTAGCGGGAGGTCTCACAGATACGCAGTATTTT. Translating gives CASRLAGGLTDTQYF. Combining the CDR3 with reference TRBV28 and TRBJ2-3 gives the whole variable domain DVKVTQSSRYLVKRTGEKVFLECVQDMDHENMFWYRQDPGLGLRLIYFSYDVKMKEKGDIPEGYSVSREKKERFSLILESASTNQTSMYLCASRLAGGLTDTQYFGPGTRLTVL.

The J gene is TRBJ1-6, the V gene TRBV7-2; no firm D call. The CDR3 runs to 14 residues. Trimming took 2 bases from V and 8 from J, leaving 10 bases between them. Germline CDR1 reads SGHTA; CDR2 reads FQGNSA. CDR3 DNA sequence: TGTGCCAGCAGCTTATTAACCGAGGATTCACCCCTCCACTTT. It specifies CASSLLTEDSPLHF.

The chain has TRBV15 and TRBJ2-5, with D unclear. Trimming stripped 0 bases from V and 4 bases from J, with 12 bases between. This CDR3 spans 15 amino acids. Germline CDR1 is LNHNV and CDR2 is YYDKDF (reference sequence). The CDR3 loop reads CATSRDAGIGETQYF. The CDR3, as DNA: TGTGCCACCAGCAGAGATGCAGGTATAGGAGAGACCCAGTACTTC.

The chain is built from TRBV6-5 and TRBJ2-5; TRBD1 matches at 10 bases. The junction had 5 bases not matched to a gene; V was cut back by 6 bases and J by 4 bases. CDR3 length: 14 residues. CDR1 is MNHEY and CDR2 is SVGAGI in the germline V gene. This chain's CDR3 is CASSVDRGPETQYF. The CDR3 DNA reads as TGTGCCAGCAGCGTCGACAGGGGGCCAGAGACCCAGTACTTC.

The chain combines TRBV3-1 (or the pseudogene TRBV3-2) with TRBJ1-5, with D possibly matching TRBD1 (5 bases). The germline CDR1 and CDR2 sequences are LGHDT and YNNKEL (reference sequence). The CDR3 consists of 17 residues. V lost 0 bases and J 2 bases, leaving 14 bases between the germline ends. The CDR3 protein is CASSQDSGRAGNQPQHF. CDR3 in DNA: TGTGCCAGCAGCCAAGACTCAGGCAGGGCCGGCAATCAGCCCCAGCATTTT.

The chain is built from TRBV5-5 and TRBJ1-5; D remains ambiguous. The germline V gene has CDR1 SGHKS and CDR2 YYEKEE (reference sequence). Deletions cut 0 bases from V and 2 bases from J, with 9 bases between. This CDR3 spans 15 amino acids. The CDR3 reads CASSLVVGGNQPQHF. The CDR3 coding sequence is TGTGCCAGCAGCTTGGTGGTGGGAGGCAATCAGCCCCAGCATTTT.

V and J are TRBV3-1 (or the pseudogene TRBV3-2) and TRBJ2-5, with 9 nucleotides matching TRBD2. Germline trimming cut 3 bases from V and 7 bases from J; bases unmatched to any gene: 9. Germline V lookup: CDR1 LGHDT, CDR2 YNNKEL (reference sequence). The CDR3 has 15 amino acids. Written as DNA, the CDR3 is TGTGCCAGCAGCCAGGGACTAGCTCCCCAGGGGACCCAGTACTTC. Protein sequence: CASSQGLAPQGTQYF.

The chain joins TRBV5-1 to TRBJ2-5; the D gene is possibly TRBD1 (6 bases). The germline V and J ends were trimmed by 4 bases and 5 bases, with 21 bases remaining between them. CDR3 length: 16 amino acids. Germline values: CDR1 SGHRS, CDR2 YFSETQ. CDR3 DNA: TGCGCCAGCAGCAGTTCCGGGACAAGCCCCGGGGAGACCCAGTACTTC. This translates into CASSSSGTSPGETQYF.

The CDR3 DNA follows: TGCAGCGTTGAAGGTTGGAAGGGGGCGCCGACTGAAGCTTTCTTT. Its translation: CSVEGWKGAPTEAFF. The genes are TRBV29-1 and TRBJ1-1, with 7 bases identical to TRBD1. The V segment lost 1 base and the J segment 5 bases; nucleotides outside the gene matches: 10. Germline V CDR1 and CDR2: SQVTM, ANQGSEA. CDR3 length: 15 residues. Filled out from reference TRBV29-1 and TRBJ1-1, the complete variable domain reads SAVISQKPSRDICQRGTSLTIQCQVDSQVTMMFWYRQQPGQSLTLIATANQGSEATYESGFVIDKFPISRPNLTFSTLTVSNMSPEDSSIYLCSVEGWKGAPTEAFFGQGTRLTVV.

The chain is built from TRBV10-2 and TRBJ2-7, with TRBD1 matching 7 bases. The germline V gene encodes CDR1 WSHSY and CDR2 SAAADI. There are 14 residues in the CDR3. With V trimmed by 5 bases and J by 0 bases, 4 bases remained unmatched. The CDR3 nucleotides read TGCGCCAGCAGTAGACAGGGAATCTCCTACGAGCAGTACTTC. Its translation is CASSRQGISYEQYF.

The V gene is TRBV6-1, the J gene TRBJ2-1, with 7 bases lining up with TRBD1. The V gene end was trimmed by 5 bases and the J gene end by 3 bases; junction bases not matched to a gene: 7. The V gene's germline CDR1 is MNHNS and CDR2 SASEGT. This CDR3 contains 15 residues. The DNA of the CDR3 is TGTGCCAGCAGTTCCCGACAGGGCGTCTACAATGAGCAGTTCTTC. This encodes CASSSRQGVYNEQFF.

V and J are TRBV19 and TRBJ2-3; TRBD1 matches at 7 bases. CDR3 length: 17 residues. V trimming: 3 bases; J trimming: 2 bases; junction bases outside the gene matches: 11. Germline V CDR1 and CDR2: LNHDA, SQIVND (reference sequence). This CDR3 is CASSMDRQGPNTDTQYF. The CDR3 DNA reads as TGTGCCAGTAGTATGGACAGGCAGGGACCGAACACAGATACGCAGTATTTT.

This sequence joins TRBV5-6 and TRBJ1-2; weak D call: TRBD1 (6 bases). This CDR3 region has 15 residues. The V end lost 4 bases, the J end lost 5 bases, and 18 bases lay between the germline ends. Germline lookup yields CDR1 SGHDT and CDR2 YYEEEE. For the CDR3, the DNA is TGTGCCAGCAGCCTCTACGCGGGGGGCGTGTATGGCTACACCTTC. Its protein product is CASSLYAGGVYGYTF.

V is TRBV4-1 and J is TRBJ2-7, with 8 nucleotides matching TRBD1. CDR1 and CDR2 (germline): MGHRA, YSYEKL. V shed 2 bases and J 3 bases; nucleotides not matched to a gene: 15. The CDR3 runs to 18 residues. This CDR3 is CASSQSLSPGGVYYEQYF. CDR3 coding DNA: TGCGCCAGCAGCCAATCTCTTTCCCCAGGGGGCGTCTACTACGAGCAGTACTTC.

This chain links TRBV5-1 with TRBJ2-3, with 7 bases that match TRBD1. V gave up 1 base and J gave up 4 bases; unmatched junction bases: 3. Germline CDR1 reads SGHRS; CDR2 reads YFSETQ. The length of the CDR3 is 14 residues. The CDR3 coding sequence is TGCGCCAGCAGCTTGTTCCAGGGGGCAGATACGCAGTATTTT. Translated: CASSLFQGADTQYF.

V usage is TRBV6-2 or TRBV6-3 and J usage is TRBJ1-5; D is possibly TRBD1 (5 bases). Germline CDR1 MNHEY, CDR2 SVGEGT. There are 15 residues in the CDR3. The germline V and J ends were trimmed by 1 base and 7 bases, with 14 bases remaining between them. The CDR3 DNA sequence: TGTGCCAGCAGTTACTTAAGGGACTTGGGACAGCCCCAGCATTTT. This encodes CASSYLRDLGQPQHF.

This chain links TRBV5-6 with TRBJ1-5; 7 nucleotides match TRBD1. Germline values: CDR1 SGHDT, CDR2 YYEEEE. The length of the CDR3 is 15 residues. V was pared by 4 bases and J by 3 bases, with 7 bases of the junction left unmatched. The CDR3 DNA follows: TGTGCCAGCAGCAAAAACAGGGGTTACAATCAGCCCCAGCATTTT. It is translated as CASSKNRGYNQPQHF.

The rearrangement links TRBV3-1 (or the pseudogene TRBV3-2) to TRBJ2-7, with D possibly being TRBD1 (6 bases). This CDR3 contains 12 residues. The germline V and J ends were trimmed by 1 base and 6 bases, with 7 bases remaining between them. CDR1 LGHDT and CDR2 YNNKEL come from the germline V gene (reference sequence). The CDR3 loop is CASSQGGLEQYF. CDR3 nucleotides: TGTGCCAGCAGCCAAGGGGGGCTCGAGCAGTACTTC.

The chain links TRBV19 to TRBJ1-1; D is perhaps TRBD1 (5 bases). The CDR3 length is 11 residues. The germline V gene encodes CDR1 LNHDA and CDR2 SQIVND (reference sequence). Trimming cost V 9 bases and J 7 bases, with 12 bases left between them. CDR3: CASKRGGEAFF. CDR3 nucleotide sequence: TGTGCCAGCAAACGGGGGGGTGAAGCTTTCTTT. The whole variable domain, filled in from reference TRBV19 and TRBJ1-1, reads DGGITQSPKYLFRKEGQNVTLSCEQNLNHDAMYWYRQDPGQGLRLIYYSQIVNDFQKGDIAEGYSVSREKKESFPLTVTSAQKNPTAFYLCASKRGGEAFFGQGTRLTVV.

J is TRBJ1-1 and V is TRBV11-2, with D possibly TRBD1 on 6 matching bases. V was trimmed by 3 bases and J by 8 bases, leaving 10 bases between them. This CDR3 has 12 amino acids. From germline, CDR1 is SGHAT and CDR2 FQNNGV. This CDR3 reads CASSFTGPEAFF. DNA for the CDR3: TGTGCCAGCAGCTTTACAGGGCCCGAAGCTTTCTTT.

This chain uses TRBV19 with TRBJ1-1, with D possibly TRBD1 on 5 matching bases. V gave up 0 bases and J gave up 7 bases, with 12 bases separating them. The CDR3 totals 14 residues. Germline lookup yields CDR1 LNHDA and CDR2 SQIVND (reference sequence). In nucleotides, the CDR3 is TGTGCCAGTAGTATAGACGGGGGATGGGGTGAAGCTTTCTTT. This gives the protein CASSIDGGWGEAFF. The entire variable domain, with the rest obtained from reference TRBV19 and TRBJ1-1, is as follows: DGGITQSPKYLFRKEGQNVTLSCEQNLNHDAMYWYRQDPGQGLRLIYYSQIVNDFQKGDIAEGYSVSREKKESFPLTVTSAQKNPTAFYLCASSIDGGWGEAFFGQGTRLTVV.

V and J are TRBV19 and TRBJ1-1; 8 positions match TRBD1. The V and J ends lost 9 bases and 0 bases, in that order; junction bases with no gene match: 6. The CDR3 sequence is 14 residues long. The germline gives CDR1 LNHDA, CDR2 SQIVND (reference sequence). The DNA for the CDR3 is TGTGCCAGCGGAACGGGACAGGTGAACACTGAAGCTTTCTTT. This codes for CASGTGQVNTEAFF.

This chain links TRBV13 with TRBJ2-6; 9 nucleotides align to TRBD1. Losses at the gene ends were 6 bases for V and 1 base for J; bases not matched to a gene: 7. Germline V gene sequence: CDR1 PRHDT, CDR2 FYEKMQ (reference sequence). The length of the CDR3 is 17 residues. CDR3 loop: CASRNPTGGSGANVLTF. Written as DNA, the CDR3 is TGTGCCAGCAGAAACCCGACAGGGGGGTCTGGGGCCAACGTCCTGACTTTC.

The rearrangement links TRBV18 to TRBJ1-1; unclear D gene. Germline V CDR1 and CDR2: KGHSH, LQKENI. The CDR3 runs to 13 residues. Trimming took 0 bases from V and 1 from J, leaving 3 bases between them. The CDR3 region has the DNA TGTGCCAGCTCACCACCCGGGAACACTGAAGCTTTCTTT. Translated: CASSPPGNTEAFF. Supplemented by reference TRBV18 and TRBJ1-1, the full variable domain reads NAGVMQNPRHLVRRRGQEARLRCSPMKGHSHVYWYRQLPEEGLKFMVYLQKENIIDESGMPKERFSAEFPKEGPSILRIQQVVRGDSAAYFCASSPPGNTEAFFGQGTRLTVV.

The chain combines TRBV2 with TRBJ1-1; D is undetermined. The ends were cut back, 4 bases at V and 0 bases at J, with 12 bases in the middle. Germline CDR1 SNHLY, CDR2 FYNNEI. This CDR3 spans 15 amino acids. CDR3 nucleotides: TGTGCCAGCAGTGTCGTTCAGTCATTGAACACTGAAGCTTTCTTT. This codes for CASSVVQSLNTEAFF.

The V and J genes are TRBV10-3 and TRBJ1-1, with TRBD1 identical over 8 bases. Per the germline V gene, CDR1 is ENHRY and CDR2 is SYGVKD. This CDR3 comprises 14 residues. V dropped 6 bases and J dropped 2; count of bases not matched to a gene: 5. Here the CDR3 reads CAISATGANTEAFF. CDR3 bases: TGTGCCATCAGCGCGACAGGGGCAAACACTGAAGCTTTCTTT.